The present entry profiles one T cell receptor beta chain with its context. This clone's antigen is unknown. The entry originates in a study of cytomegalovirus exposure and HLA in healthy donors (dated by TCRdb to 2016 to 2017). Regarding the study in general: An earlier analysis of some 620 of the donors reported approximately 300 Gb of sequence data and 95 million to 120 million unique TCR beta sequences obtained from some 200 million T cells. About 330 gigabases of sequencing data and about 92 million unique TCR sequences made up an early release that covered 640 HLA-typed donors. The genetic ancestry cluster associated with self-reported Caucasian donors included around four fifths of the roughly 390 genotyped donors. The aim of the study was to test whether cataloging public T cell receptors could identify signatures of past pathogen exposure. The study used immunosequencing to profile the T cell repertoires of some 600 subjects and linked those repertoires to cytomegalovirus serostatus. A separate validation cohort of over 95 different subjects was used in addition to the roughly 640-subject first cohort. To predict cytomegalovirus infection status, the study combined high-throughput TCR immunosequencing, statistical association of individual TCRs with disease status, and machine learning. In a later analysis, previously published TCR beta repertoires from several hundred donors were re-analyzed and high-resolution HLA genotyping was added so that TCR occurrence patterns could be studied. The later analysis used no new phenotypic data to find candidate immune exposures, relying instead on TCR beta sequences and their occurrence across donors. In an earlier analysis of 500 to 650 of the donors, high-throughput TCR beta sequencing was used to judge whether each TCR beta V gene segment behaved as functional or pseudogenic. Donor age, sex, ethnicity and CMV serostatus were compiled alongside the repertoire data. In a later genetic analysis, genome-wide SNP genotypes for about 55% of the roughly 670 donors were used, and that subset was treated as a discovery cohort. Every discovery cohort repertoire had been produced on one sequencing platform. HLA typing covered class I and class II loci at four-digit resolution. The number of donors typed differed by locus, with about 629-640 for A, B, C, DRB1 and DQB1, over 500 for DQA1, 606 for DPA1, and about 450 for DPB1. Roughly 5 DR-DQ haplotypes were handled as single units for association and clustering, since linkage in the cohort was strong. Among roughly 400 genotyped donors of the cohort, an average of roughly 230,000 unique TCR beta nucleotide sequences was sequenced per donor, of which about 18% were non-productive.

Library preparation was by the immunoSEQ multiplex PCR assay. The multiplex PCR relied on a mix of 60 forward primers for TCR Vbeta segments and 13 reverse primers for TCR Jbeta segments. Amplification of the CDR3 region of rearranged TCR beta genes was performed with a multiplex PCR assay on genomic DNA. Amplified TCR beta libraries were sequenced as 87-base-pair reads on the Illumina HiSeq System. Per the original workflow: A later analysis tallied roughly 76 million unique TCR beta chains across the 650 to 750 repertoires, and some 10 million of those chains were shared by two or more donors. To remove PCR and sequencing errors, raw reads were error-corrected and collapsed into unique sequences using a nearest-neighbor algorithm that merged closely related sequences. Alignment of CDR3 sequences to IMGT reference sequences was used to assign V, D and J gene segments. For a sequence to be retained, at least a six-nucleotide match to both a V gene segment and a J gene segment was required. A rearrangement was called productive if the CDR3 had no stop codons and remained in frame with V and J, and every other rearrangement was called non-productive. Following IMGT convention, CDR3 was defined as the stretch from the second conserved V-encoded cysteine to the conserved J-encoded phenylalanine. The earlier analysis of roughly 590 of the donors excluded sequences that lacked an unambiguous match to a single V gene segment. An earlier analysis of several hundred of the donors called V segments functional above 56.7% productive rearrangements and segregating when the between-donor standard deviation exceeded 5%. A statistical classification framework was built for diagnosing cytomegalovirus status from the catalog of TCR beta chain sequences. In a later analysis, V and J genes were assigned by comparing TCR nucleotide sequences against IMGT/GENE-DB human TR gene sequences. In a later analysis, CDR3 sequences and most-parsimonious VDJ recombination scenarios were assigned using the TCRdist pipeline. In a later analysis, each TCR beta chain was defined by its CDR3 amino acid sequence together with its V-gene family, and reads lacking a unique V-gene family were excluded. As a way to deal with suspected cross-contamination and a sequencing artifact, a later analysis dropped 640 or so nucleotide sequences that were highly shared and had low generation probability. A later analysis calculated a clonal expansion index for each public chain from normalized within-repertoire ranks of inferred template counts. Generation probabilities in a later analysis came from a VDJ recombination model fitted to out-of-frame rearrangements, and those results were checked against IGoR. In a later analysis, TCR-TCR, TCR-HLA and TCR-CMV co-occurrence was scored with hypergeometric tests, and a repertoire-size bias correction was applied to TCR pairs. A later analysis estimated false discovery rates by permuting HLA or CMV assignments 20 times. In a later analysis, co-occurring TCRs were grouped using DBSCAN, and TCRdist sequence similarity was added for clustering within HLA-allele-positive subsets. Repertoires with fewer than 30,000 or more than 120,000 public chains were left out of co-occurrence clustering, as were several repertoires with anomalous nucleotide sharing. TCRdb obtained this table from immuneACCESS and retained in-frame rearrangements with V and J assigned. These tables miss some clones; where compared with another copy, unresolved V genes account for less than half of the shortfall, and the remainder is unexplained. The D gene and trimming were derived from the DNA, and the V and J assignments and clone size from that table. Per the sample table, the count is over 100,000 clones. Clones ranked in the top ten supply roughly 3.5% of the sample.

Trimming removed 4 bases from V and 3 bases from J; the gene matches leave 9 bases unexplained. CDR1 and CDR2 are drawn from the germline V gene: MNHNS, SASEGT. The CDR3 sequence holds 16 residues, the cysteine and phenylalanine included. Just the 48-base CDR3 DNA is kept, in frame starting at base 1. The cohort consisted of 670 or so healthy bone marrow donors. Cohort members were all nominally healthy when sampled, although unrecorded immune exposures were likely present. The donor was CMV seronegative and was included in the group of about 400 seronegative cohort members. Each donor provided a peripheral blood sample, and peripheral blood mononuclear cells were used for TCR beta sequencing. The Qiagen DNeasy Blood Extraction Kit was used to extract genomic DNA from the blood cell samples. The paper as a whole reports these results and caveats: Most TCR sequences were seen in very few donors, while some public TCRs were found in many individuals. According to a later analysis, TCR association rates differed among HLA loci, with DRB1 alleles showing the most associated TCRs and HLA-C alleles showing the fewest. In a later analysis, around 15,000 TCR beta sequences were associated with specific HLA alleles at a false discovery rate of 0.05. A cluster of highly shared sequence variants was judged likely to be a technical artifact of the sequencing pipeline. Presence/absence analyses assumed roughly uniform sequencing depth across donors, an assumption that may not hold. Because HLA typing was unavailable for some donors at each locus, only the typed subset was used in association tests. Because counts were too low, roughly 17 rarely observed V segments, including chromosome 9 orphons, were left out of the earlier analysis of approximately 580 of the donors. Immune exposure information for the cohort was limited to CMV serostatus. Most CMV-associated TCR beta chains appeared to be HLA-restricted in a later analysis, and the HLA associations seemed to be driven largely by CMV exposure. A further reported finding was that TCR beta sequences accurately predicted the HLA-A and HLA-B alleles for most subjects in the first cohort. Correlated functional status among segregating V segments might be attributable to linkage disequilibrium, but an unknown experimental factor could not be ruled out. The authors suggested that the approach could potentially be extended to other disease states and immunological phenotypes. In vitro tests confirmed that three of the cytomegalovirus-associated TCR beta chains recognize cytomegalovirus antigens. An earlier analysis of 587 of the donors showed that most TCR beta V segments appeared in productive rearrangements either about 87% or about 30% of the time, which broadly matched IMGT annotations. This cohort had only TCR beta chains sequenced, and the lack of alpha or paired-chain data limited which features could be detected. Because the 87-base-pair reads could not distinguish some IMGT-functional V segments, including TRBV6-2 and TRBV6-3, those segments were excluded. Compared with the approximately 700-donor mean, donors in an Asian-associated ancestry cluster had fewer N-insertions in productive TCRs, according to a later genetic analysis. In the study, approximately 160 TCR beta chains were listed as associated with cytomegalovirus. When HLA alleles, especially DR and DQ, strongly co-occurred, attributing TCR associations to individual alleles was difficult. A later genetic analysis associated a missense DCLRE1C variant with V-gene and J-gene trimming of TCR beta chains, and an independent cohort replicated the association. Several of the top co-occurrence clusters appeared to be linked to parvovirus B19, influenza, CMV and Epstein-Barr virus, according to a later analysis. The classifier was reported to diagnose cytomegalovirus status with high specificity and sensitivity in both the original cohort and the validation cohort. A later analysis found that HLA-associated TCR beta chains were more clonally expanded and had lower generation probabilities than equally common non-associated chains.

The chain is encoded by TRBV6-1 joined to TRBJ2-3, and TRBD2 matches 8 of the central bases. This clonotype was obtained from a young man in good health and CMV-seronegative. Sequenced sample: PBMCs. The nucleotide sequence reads TGTGCCAGCAGTGCCGAGCGGGGGAGACTGACAGATACGCAGTATTTT. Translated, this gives CASSAERGRLTDTQYF.